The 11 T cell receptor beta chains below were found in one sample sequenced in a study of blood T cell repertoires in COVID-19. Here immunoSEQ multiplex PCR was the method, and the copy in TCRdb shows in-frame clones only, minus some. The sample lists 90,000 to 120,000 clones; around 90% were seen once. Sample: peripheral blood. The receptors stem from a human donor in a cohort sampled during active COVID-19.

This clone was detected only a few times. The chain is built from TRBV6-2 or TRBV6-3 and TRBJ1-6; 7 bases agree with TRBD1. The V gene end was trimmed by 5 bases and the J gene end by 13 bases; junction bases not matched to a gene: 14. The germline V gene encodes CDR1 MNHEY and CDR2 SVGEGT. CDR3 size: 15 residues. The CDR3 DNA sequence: TGTGCCAGCAGTATCACTGGGACAGCGGAATTGCCCCTCCACTTT. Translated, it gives CASSITGTAELPLHF.

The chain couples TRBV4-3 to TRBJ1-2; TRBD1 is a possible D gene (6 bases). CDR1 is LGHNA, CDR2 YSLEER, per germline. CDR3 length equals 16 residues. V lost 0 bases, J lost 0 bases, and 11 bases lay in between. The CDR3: CASSQDSRGANYGYTF. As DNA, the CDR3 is TGCGCCAGCAGCCAAGATAGCAGGGGAGCTAACTATGGCTACACCTTC.

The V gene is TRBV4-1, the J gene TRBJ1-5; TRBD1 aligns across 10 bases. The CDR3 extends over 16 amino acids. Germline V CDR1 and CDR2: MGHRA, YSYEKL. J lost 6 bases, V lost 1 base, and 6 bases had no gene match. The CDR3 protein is CASSQVIDRGLQPQHF. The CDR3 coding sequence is TGCGCCAGCAGCCAAGTCATAGACAGGGGGCTTCAGCCCCAGCATTTT.

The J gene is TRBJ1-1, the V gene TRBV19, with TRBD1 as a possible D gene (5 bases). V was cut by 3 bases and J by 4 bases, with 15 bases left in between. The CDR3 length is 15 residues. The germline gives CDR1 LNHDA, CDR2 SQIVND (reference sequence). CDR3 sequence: CASSIGPGRGTEAFF. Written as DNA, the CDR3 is TGTGCCAGTAGTATTGGGCCAGGAAGGGGCACTGAAGCTTTCTTT.

This CDR3 reads CASSPGGARNEQFF. CDR3 DNA: TGTGCCAGCAGCCCCGGGGGAGCGAGGAATGAGCAGTTCTTC. The chain combines TRBV7-2 with TRBJ2-1; a possible D gene is TRBD2 (6 bases). The CDR3 has 14 amino acids. V gave up 5 bases and J gave up 7 bases, with 15 bases separating them. Germline V gives CDR1 SGHTA, CDR2 FQGNSA.

CDR3 sequence (DNA): TGCGCCAGCAAGCCGACAGGGGACGGCTACACCTTC. Encoded protein: CASKPTGDGYTF. V usage is TRBV5-1 and J usage is TRBJ1-2; 8 nucleotides align to TRBD1. CDR3 length: 12 residues. Germline-derived CDR1 and CDR2 are SGHRS and YFSETQ. V trimming: 6 bases; J trimming: 8 bases; junction bases outside the gene matches: 6.

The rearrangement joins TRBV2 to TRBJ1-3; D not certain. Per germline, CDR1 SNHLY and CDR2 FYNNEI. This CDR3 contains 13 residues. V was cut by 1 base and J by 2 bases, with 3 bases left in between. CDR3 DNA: TGTGCCAGCAGTGAAGTCGCTGGAAACACCATATATTTT. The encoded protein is CASSEVAGNTIYF.

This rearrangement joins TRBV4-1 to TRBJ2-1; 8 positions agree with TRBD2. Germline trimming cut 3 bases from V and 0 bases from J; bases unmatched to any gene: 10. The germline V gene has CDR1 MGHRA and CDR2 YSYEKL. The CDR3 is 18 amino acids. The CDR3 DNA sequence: TGCGCCAGCAGCCAGCTAAACACGGGACTAGGCTCCTACAATGAGCAGTTCTTC. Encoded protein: CASSQLNTGLGSYNEQFF.

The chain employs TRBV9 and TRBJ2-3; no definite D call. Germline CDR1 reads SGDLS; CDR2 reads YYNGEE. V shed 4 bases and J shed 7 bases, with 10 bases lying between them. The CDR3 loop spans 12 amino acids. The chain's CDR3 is CASSPQENTQYF. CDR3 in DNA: TGTGCCAGCAGCCCCCAGGAAAATACGCAGTATTTT.

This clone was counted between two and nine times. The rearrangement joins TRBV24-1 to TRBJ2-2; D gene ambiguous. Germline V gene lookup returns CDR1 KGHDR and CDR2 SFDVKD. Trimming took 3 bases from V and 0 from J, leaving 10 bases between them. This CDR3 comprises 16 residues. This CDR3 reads CATSDPSSANTGELFF. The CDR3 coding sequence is TGTGCCACCAGTGATCCCTCGTCCGCGAACACCGGGGAGCTGTTTTTT.

For the CDR3, the DNA is TGCGCCAGCAGCTTGAGGCTAGCGGGGGAACTCTCCTACGAGCAGTACTTC. Amino acid sequence: CASSLRLAGELSYEQYF. The chain carries TRBV5-1 and TRBJ2-7, with 10 bases lining up with TRBD2. V trimming: 1 base; J trimming: 0 bases; junction bases outside the gene matches: 7. CDR3 size: 17 residues. From germline, CDR1 is SGHRS and CDR2 YFSETQ.